This T cell receptor (beta chain) derives from a study of STAT3 mutations in large granular lymphocyte leukemia. The V end was cut by 5 bases, the J end by 0 bases, with 20 bases between. The CDR3 runs 18 residues. Germline assignment: CDR1 SEHNR and CDR2 FQNEAQ (reference sequence). Assay: immunoSEQ multiplex PCR; the TCRdb copy retains only in-frame clones and omits some. The table has approximately 29,000 clones, roughly 86% seen once; the top ten hold roughly 13%. Points on this clone: No antigen is known for it.

Study findings and constraints: In several patients, dominant TCR clone burden exceeded STAT3 mutant burden. In T-cell large granular lymphocyte leukemia, about half of patients showed multiple immunodominant subclonotypes.

This chain links TRBV7-9 with TRBJ2-4, with TRBD2 as a possible D gene (6 bases). Specimen: peripheral blood mononuclear cells. This clonotype was obtained from a man aged 60-69 years with T-cell large granular lymphocyte leukemia. Some clones in this sample may be carry-over from other donors' samples. The CDR3 here is CASSPAGPPDLAKNIQYF. CDR3 DNA: TGTGCCAGCAGCCCGGCGGGGCCCCCGGATTTAGCCAAAAACATTCAGTACTTC. The full variable domain, with the rest looked up from reference TRBV7-9 and TRBJ2-4, is DTGVSQNPRHKITKRGQNVTFRCDPISEHNRLYWYRQTLGQGPEFLTYFQNEAQLEKSRLLSDRFSAERPKGSFSTLEIQRTEQGDSAMYLCASSPAGPPDLAKNIQYFGAGTRLSVL.